This T cell receptor (beta chain) was documented in a study of Ad26.COV2.S vaccination and SARS-CoV-2 variants. The study, taken as a whole, reports: The analyses of TCR breadth and depth may have understated the size of total T cell responses. CD8+ and CD4+ T cells specific for spike reportedly responded with substantial breadth after vaccination.

Regarding this clone: The antigen is undetermined.

Produced via immunoSEQ multiplex PCR; TCRdb's table is partial and in-frame only. The data hold under 250,000 clones, with about 83% observed a single time. Documented treatment: around 19 received Ad26.COV2.S at low or high dose, single or two shots; 5 received placebo; per-sample allocation not given. Day 63 after the first vaccine or placebo injection was the time point for sampling. SARS-CoV-2 spike from the Wuhan strain was encoded by the vaccine, an Ad26 vector. J gave up 4 bases and V 6 bases, and 14 bases lay outside the gene matches. This CDR3 region has 16 residues. Per the germline V gene, CDR1 is LNHDA and CDR2 is SQIVND (reference sequence).

V usage is TRBV19 and J usage is TRBJ1-1, with 7 positions matching TRBD1. The source is a person aged 18-60 years who received the Ad26.COV2.S COVID-19 vaccine or a placebo. The material sequenced was peripheral blood, taken in a trial of Ad26.COV2.S vaccine versus placebo. The CDR3 sequence: CASRFSGLAGGTEAFF. In DNA form, the CDR3 reads TGTGCCAGTAGATTTTCTGGATTGGCAGGGGGCACTGAAGCTTTCTTT. The complete variable domain, with remaining parts taken from reference TRBV19 and TRBJ1-1, reads DGGITQSPKYLFRKEGQNVTLSCEQNLNHDAMYWYRQDPGQGLRLIYYSQIVNDFQKGDIAEGYSVSREKKESFPLTVTSAQKNPTAFYLCASRFSGLAGGTEAFFGQGTRLTVV.